Presented here are 19 T cell receptor beta chains from one specimen sequenced in a study of T cell responses to AZD1222 COVID-19 vaccine (dated by TCRdb to the early 2020s). Library construction relied on the immunoSEQ multiplex PCR assay. Drawn from immuneACCESS, this table holds only the in-frame rearrangements with V and J called that TCRdb kept. Clones are partly lost; checked studies trace under half to an unresolved V gene and leave the rest unexplained. Here the sample has some 86,000 clones; roughly nine tenths occur a single time. The ten largest clonotypes hold around 5% of the sample. Sample time point, as interpreted from the label and publication: baseline before first vaccination. Sequencing was performed on peripheral blood, taken on day 0 of AZD1222 vaccination. The source of these receptors is an adult in good health.

The chain is built from TRBV6-6 and TRBJ2-3, with D unclear. The CDR3 has 14 amino acids. The germline V gene encodes CDR1 MNHNY and CDR2 SVGAGI (reference sequence). The ends were cut back, 5 bases at V and 0 bases at J, with 9 bases in the middle. CDR3 in DNA: TGTGCCAGCAGTCAAGCGTTCAGCACAGATACGCAGTATTTT. As protein: CASSQAFSTDTQYF.

This clone has only a few counts. The chain joins TRBV3-1 (or the pseudogene TRBV3-2) to TRBJ2-7; D remains unclear. Between the trimmed V and J ends, which lost 5 bases and 0 bases, there was a span of 17 bases. Germline CDR1 and CDR2: LGHDT and YNNKEL (reference sequence). The CDR3 is made up of 16 amino acids. The CDR3 loop reads CASSLPGRINSYEQYF. DNA for the CDR3: TGTGCCAGCAGCTTGCCGGGTAGAATTAACTCCTACGAGCAGTACTTC.

The chain links TRBV11-2 to TRBJ2-1; weak D call: TRBD1 (5 bases). Trimming left V 1 base short and J 10 bases short, with 8 bases between. The germline gives CDR1 SGHAT, CDR2 FQNNGV. The length of the CDR3 is 12 residues. The CDR3 bases are TGTGCCAGCAGCTTAGGTTCAGGGGAGCAGTTCTTC. Translation gives CASSLGSGEQFF.

A few counts support this clone. The chain is built from TRBV6-6 and TRBJ1-6; D gene unclear. CDR1 MNHNY and CDR2 SVGAGI come from the germline V gene (reference sequence). The V end was cut by 7 bases, the J end by 7 bases, with 11 bases between. CDR3 size: 13 residues. The CDR3 DNA sequence: TGTGCCAGCACGGGTTCGTACAATTCACCCCTCCACTTT. Its translation is CASTGSYNSPLHF.

This chain uses TRBV5-8 with TRBJ1-2, with 7 bases identical to TRBD1. The CDR3 sequence is 15 residues long. Per germline, CDR1 SGHTS and CDR2 YDEGEE. V shed 4 bases, J shed 0 bases, and the junction held 6 bases outside the gene matches. The CDR3 loop reads CASSRTGVSNYGYTF. The CDR3 DNA reads TGTGCCAGCAGCCGGACAGGCGTTTCTAACTATGGCTACACCTTC.

This chain joins TRBV28 and TRBJ2-7; D may correspond to TRBD1 or TRBD2 (5 bases each). The V end lost 4 bases, the J end lost 2 bases, and 18 bases lay between the germline ends. CDR1 is MDHEN and CDR2 is SYDVKM in the germline V gene. CDR3 length equals 16 residues. The CDR3 bases are TGTGCCAGCAGTTATAGGGTGACGGGGCTCCCCTACGAGCAGTACTTC. Translation gives CASSYRVTGLPYEQYF.

The genes are TRBV7-9 and TRBJ2-7; D remains unclear. The CDR3 contains 11 residues. Trimming stripped 4 bases from V and 7 bases from J, with 8 bases between. Germline V gene sequence: CDR1 SEHNR, CDR2 FQNEAQ (reference sequence). CDR3: CASSSHAEQYF. The DNA for the CDR3 is TGTGCCAGCAGCTCACACGCGGAGCAGTACTTC.

This chain connects TRBV6-4 to TRBJ2-2; the D is unclear. Germline-derived CDR1 and CDR2 are MRHNA and SNTAGT. The CDR3 totals 13 residues. V shed 6 bases and J shed 2 bases, with 7 bases lying between them. The CDR3 DNA sequence: TGTGCCAGCAGCCAGTATAACACCGGGGAGCTGTTTTTT. This gives the protein CASSQYNTGELFF.

The chain couples TRBV6-4 to TRBJ2-1; no clear D gene. The V and J ends lost 0 bases and 3 bases respectively, with 6 bases between them. The CDR3 is made up of 14 amino acids. CDR1 and CDR2 (germline): MRHNA, SNTAGT. The CDR3 DNA follows: TGTGCCAGCAGTGACTCCGGCGGCTACAATGAGCAGTTCTTC. As protein: CASSDSGGYNEQFF.

The gene calls are TRBV2 and TRBJ2-5; 7 bases agree with TRBD1. CDR1 and CDR2 (germline): SNHLY, FYNNEI. V trimming: 5 bases; J trimming: 3 bases; junction bases outside the gene matches: 6. The CDR3 is made up of 14 amino acids. CDR3 amino acids: CASSTGAAEETQYF. CDR3 sequence (DNA): TGTGCCAGCAGTACAGGGGCGGCGGAAGAGACCCAGTACTTC.

The V gene is TRBV9, the J gene TRBJ2-1; no clear D. Germline lookup yields CDR1 SGDLS and CDR2 YYNGEE. The CDR3 consists of 13 residues. Between the trimmed V and J ends, which lost 3 bases and 7 bases, there was a span of 11 bases. The chain's CDR3 is CASSAFLGNEQFF. In DNA, the CDR3 is TGTGCCAGCAGCGCCTTTCTAGGGAATGAGCAGTTCTTC.

This clone has a single count. The chain employs TRBV3-1 (or the pseudogene TRBV3-2) and TRBJ2-1; tentatively, D is TRBD2 (6 bases). Germline assignment: CDR1 LGHDT and CDR2 YNNKEL (reference sequence). The CDR3 loop spans 13 amino acids. V dropped 1 base and J dropped 12 bases, with 13 bases sitting between them. As DNA, the CDR3 is TGTGCCAGCAGCCAAGTCACGGGAGTCTCGCAGTTCTTC. Protein product: CASSQVTGVSQFF.

This chain joins TRBV18 and TRBJ2-1, with 8 bases lining up with TRBD1. Trimming at V came to 2 bases and at J to 3 bases, leaving 6 bases not matched to a gene. The length of the CDR3 is 16 residues. Germline values: CDR1 KGHSH, CDR2 LQKENI. CDR3 loop: CASSPTGTGDYNEQFF. CDR3 nucleotides: TGTGCCAGCTCACCAACCGGGACAGGAGACTACAATGAGCAGTTCTTC.

This rearrangement joins TRBV5-1 to TRBJ2-2; unclear D gene. V shed 4 bases and J shed 4 bases, with 11 bases lying between them. Germline V gives CDR1 SGHRS, CDR2 YFSETQ. This CDR3 has 14 amino acids. CDR3 coding DNA: TGCGCCAGCAGCCTGGAAACCCCCACCGGGGAGCTGTTTTTT. This gives the protein CASSLETPTGELFF.

This clone appeared a single time. The chain carries TRBV27 and TRBJ2-2, with D unclear. V was shortened by 8 bases and J by 0 bases, with 10 bases between the two germline ends. From germline, CDR1 is MNHEY and CDR2 SMNVEV (reference sequence). There are 14 residues in the CDR3. The CDR3 DNA follows: TGTGCCAGCTCATCGTCAGCGAACACCGGGGAGCTGTTTTTT. This codes for CASSSSANTGELFF.

This chain joins TRBV28 and TRBJ2-2, with no clear D. The V end lost 3 bases, the J end lost 0 bases, and 5 bases lay between the germline ends. Per germline, CDR1 MDHEN and CDR2 SYDVKM. The length of the CDR3 is 14 residues. The CDR3 region has the DNA TGTGCCAGCAGTTTTAATTCGAACACCGGGGAGCTGTTTTTT. Translating it yields CASSFNSNTGELFF.

This clone was found once. The rearrangement uses TRBV9 and TRBJ2-2; the match to TRBD1 covers 11 bases. V was clipped by 7 bases and J by 2 bases; unmatched bases: 4. The CDR3 extends over 15 amino acids. Germline values: CDR1 SGDLS, CDR2 YYNGEE. CDR3 loop: CASQGQGGNTGELFF. CDR3 DNA sequence: TGTGCCAGCCAGGGACAGGGGGGTAACACCGGGGAGCTGTTTTTT.

The chain is built from TRBV18 and TRBJ2-5; no clear D gene. CDR3 length equals 14 residues. Trimming stripped 5 bases from V and 2 bases from J, with 12 bases between. Germline V gene sequence: CDR1 KGHSH, CDR2 LQKENI. As DNA, the CDR3 is TGTGCCAGCTCAATACTGGGATTTCAAGAGACCCAGTACTTC. It is translated as CASSILGFQETQYF.

This clone was seen only once. The V and J genes are TRBV19 and TRBJ1-6; tentatively, D is TRBD1 (5 bases). V lost 4 bases and J 7 bases, leaving 20 bases between the germline ends. Germline CDR1 and CDR2: LNHDA and SQIVND (reference sequence). This CDR3 spans 17 amino acids. In DNA form, the CDR3 reads TGTGCCAGTAGTAAAGGGACCTCCATCATAACAAATTCACCCCTCCACTTT. Its translation: CASSKGTSIITNSPLHF. Filled out from reference TRBV19 and TRBJ1-6, the complete variable domain reads DGGITQSPKYLFRKEGQNVTLSCEQNLNHDAMYWYRQDPGQGLRLIYYSQIVNDFQKGDIAEGYSVSREKKESFPLTVTSAQKNPTAFYLCASSKGTSIITNSPLHFGNGTRLTVT.